This TCR beta chain emerged from a study of cytomegalovirus exposure and HLA in healthy donors. Study-wide results and caveats: A list of more than 150 TCR beta chains associated with cytomegalovirus was given. Among the CMV-associated chains, three were confirmed in vitro as specific for CMV antigens.

Regarding this clone: Its specificity is not known.

It was with 60 Vbeta and 13 Jbeta primers that the PCR ran. The data were produced by immunoSEQ multiplex PCR, yet TCRdb's version contains in-frame clones alone and is incomplete. The data show roughly 130,000 clones, around 83% seen once. CDR1 SGHRS and CDR2 YFSETQ come from the germline V gene. The V and J ends lost 3 bases and 9 bases, in that order; junction bases with no gene match: 11. This CDR3 region has 15 residues. Input material: PBMCs. The receptor's source is a human donor in good health. This chain links TRBV5-1 with TRBJ2-4; 8 positions match TRBD1. The CDR3 DNA is TGCGCCAGCAGCTCGGACAGGGAAGGGCTTACCATTCAGTACTTC. This codes for CASSSDREGLTIQYF.